The next 32 T cell receptor beta chains were all read from a single sample in a study of blood T cell repertoires in COVID-19 (dated by TCRdb to 2020 to 2021). Library generation was performed with the immunoSEQ multiplex PCR assay. Entries here come from immuneACCESS through TCRdb and include only in-frame sequences with V and J called. Some clones fail to appear in such tables; in the studies checked, an unresolved V gene covers under half of the shortfall, and the cause of the remainder is unknown. For this sample the table gives 110,000 to 150,000 clones, of which around 81% were detected only once. Around 6.5% of the sample rests with the top ten. The sample comprised PBMCs or T cells enriched from blood (not recorded which). The receptors originated from a woman in her thirties or forties who had recovered from COVID-19.

V gene TRBV2 combines with J gene TRBJ2-5; D unresolved. The CDR3 length is 14 residues. Looked up from germline, CDR1 is SNHLY and CDR2 is FYNNEI. V dropped 5 bases and J dropped 5 bases, with 15 bases sitting between them. CDR3 region: CASSNPEYWETQYF. The DNA for the CDR3 is TGTGCCAGCAGTAACCCCGAATACTGGGAGACCCAGTACTTC. Supplemented by reference TRBV2 and TRBJ2-5, the full variable domain reads EPEVTQTPSHQVTQMGQEVILRCVPISNHLYFYWYRQILGQKVEFLVSFYNNEISEKSEIFDDQFSVERPDGSNFTLKIRSTKLEDSAMYFCASSNPEYWETQYFGPGTRLLVL.

The rearrangement joins TRBV5-6 to TRBJ1-4; tentatively, D is TRBD1 (5 bases). CDR1 SGHDT and CDR2 YYEEEE come from the germline V gene. The CDR3 is made up of 16 amino acids. V was clipped by 0 bases and J by 3 bases, with 12 bases between them. The CDR3: CASSLARPRANEKLFF. Here the CDR3 DNA reads TGTGCCAGCAGCTTGGCACGGCCCAGGGCTAATGAAAAACTGTTTTTT.

The J gene is TRBJ1-2, the V gene TRBV6-5, with D possibly being TRBD1 (5 bases). This CDR3 has 13 amino acids. Germline V gene sequence: CDR1 MNHEY, CDR2 SVGAGI. Trimming removed 6 bases at V and 5 bases at J, with 13 bases between. The CDR3 region is CASRGPALYGYTF. The CDR3 DNA reads as TGTGCCAGCAGGGGGCCTGCCCTTTATGGCTACACCTTC.

This sequence joins TRBV5-1 and TRBJ2-2; D might be TRBD2 (5 bases). The length of the CDR3 is 15 residues. Germline V gene lookup returns CDR1 SGHRS and CDR2 YFSETQ. V was clipped by 0 bases and J by 1 base, with 7 bases between them. The CDR3 loop is CASSLAGVNTGELFF. DNA for the CDR3: TGCGCCAGCAGCTTGGCCGGGGTGAACACCGGGGAGCTGTTTTTT.

The chain links TRBV4-1 to TRBJ2-3; possible D gene TRBD1, 5 bases. Germline CDR1 reads MGHRA; CDR2 reads YSYEKL. The CDR3 loop spans 15 amino acids. With 0 bases removed from V and 2 bases from J, the gap between germline ends came to 9 bases. The CDR3 coding sequence is TGCGCCAGCAGCCAAGAGGTCAGGGACACAGATACGCAGTATTTT. This sequence encodes CASSQEVRDTDTQYF.

CDR3 region: CASSALPRDSSYEQYF. In DNA, the CDR3 is TGTGCCAGCAGTGCCCTACCCCGGGACTCCTCCTACGAGCAGTACTTC. This chain connects TRBV27 to TRBJ2-7; D is possibly TRBD2 (6 bases). The V end was cut by 5 bases, the J end by 0 bases, with 17 bases between. The CDR3 covers 16 residues. Germline values: CDR1 MNHEY, CDR2 SMNVEV (reference sequence).

This clone was seen once. The rearrangement uses TRBV7-9 and TRBJ2-1; 12 bases are shared with TRBD2. Trimming removed 5 bases from V and 2 bases from J; junction bases left unmatched: 4. CDR1 is SEHNR and CDR2 is FQNEAQ in the germline V gene (reference sequence). This CDR3 spans 16 amino acids. CDR3 DNA: TGTGCCAGCAGCCCAAGGACTAGCGGGGCCTACAATGAGCAGTTCTTC. This translates into CASSPRTSGAYNEQFF.

The V gene is TRBV30, the J gene TRBJ2-7; perhaps TRBD1 as D (6 bases). Germline V gives CDR1 GTSNPN, CDR2 SVGIG (reference sequence). The CDR3 has 16 amino acids. Deletions cut 0 bases from V and 1 base from J, with 16 bases between. The CDR3 nucleotides read TGTGCCTGGAGTGTACTAACCAGGGGTCATTCCTACGAGCAGTACTTC. Translation: CAWSVLTRGHSYEQYF. Based on the CDR3 plus reference TRBV30 and TRBJ2-7, the full variable domain is SQTIHQWPATLVQPVGSPLSLECTVEGTSNPNLYWYRQAAGRGLQLLFYSVGIGQISSEVPQNLSASRPQDRQFILSSKKLLLSDSGFYLCAWSVLTRGHSYEQYFGPGTRLTVT.

This clone is a singleton in its sample. This sequence joins TRBV12-5 and TRBJ2-3; 12 positions agree with TRBD2. J gave up 3 bases and V 5 bases, and 3 bases lay outside the gene matches. This CDR3 region has 15 residues. Germline assignment: CDR1 LGHNT and CDR2 FRNRAP. CDR3 DNA: TGTGCTAGTGGTCATCTAGCGGGGGGGACAGATACGCAGTATTTT. Amino acid sequence: CASGHLAGGTDTQYF.

The V and J genes are TRBV29-1 and TRBJ1-2, with D possibly matching TRBD1 (5 bases). The V end was cut by 2 bases, the J end by 3 bases, with 25 bases between. Germline CDR1 is SQVTM and CDR2 is ANQGSEA. The CDR3 has 18 amino acids. This CDR3 is CSVERVGGISGVDYGYTF. In DNA, the CDR3 is TGCAGCGTTGAAAGGGTGGGGGGAATCAGCGGCGTGGACTATGGCTACACCTTC.

The chain combines TRBV2 with TRBJ2-1, with 14 nucleotides matching TRBD2. The CDR3 spans 19 residues. Unmatched junction bases numbered 10, after V lost 6 bases and J lost 0 bases. Germline values: CDR1 SNHLY, CDR2 FYNNEI. The CDR3 sequence is CASSRPGLAGVNSYNEQFF. The CDR3 nucleotides are TGTGCCAGCAGCAGACCGGGACTAGCGGGGGTTAACTCCTACAATGAGCAGTTCTTC.

The genes are TRBV30 and TRBJ1-1, with 7 positions matching TRBD1. The junction had 7 bases not matched to a gene; V was cut back by 3 bases and J by 6 bases. This CDR3 has 13 residues. The V gene's germline CDR1 is GTSNPN and CDR2 SVGIG (reference sequence). The CDR3 region has the DNA TGTGCCTGGAGCGACGGGACAGACCCTGAAGCTTTCTTT. Its protein is CAWSDGTDPEAFF.

The gene calls are TRBV9 and TRBJ2-1, with 14 nucleotides matching TRBD2. The CDR3 is made up of 16 amino acids. Germline V gene lookup returns CDR1 SGDLS and CDR2 YYNGEE. V dropped 5 bases and J dropped 7; count of bases not matched to a gene: 8. As DNA, the CDR3 is TGTGCCAGCAGTTCTTCCGGGACTAGCGGGAGAAATGAGCAGTTCTTC. Translating it yields CASSSSGTSGRNEQFF.

This clone appeared a few times. Here the CDR3 DNA reads TGTGCCAGCAGCTGGAAGACAGGCGAAGCTTTCTTT. Amino acid sequence: CASSWKTGEAFF. V is TRBV5-6 and J is TRBJ1-1; possible D gene TRBD1, 6 bases. The length of the CDR3 is 12 residues. The V and J ends lost 3 bases and 8 bases respectively, with 11 bases between them. Germline-derived CDR1 and CDR2 are SGHDT and YYEEEE.

The chain couples TRBV5-1 to TRBJ2-3; perhaps TRBD2 as D (5 bases). CDR1 is SGHRS, CDR2 YFSETQ, per germline. CDR3 length: 14 amino acids. V gave up 1 base and J gave up 5 bases, with 11 bases separating them. This chain's CDR3 is CASSLFGDGDTQYF. The DNA of the CDR3 is TGCGCCAGCAGCTTGTTCGGGGATGGAGATACGCAGTATTTT.

The chain couples TRBV5-8 to TRBJ1-5; tentative D call: TRBD1 (5 bases). The CDR3 extends over 16 amino acids. The germline V gene encodes CDR1 SGHTS and CDR2 YDEGEE. Trimming took 4 bases from V and 1 from J, leaving 15 bases between them. This chain's CDR3 is CASSPGGTWSNQPQHF. CDR3 coding DNA: TGTGCCAGCAGCCCCGGGGGGACCTGGAGCAATCAGCCCCAGCATTTT.

This rearrangement joins TRBV5-5 to TRBJ1-4; perhaps TRBD1 as D (6 bases). V lost 5 bases to trimming and J lost 5 bases, with 10 bases between them. The CDR3 extends over 13 amino acids. Germline assignment: CDR1 SGHKS and CDR2 YYEKEE (reference sequence). For the CDR3, the DNA is TGTGCCAGCAGACGGACAGTCAATGAAAAACTGTTTTTT. As protein: CASRRTVNEKLFF. The full variable domain, with the rest looked up from reference TRBV5-5 and TRBJ1-4, is DAGVTQSPTHLIKTRGQQVTLRCSPISGHKSVSWYQQVLGQGPQFIFQYYEKEERGRGNFPDRFSARQFPNYSSELNVNALLLGDSALYLCASRRTVNEKLFFGSGTQLSVL.

The sample holds one count of this clone. The chain recombines TRBV5-4 with TRBJ2-5, with a tentative D call TRBD2 (6 bases). Germline-derived CDR1 and CDR2 are SGHNT and YYREEE (reference sequence). The CDR3 length is 15 residues. V was clipped by 4 bases and J by 4 bases, with 17 bases between them. The CDR3 loop is CASSGLTRGVETQYF. The CDR3 nucleotides read TGTGCCAGCAGCGGGCTGACTAGAGGGGTAGAGACCCAGTACTTC. The full variable domain, in which reference TRBV5-4 and TRBJ2-5 provide the parts outside the CDR3, is ETGVTQSPTHLIKTRGQQVTLRCSSQSGHNTVSWYQQALGQGPQFIFQYYREEENGRGNFPPRFSGLQFPNYSSELNVNALELDDSALYLCASSGLTRGVETQYFGPGTRLLVL.

The rearrangement links TRBV5-4 to TRBJ2-1; 10 nucleotides agree with TRBD2. Germline V lookup: CDR1 SGHNT, CDR2 YYREEE (reference sequence). Unmatched junction bases numbered 12, after V lost 7 bases and J lost 8 bases. The CDR3 runs 15 residues. The CDR3 protein is CASAQAGGPVDEQFF. The CDR3 DNA is TGTGCCAGCGCTCAAGCGGGGGGGCCGGTAGATGAGCAGTTCTTC.

In the case of this clone: Other DNA sequences of this sample code for an identical CDR3. This rearrangement joins TRBV4-1 to TRBJ2-1; tentatively, D is TRBD2 (5 bases). The CDR3 spans 13 residues. Germline V gene lookup returns CDR1 MGHRA and CDR2 YSYEKL. Trimming took 1 base from V and 8 from J, leaving 9 bases between them. This CDR3 reads CASSQVPGDEQFF. Here the CDR3 DNA reads TGCGCCAGCAGCCAAGTCCCCGGGGATGAGCAGTTCTTC.

This clone came up a few times. The gene calls are TRBV3-1 (or the pseudogene TRBV3-2) and TRBJ1-4; the match to TRBD1 covers 9 bases. Germline CDR1 reads LGHDT; CDR2 reads YNNKEL (reference sequence). The CDR3 contains 16 residues. V shed 3 bases, J shed 5 bases, and the junction held 7 bases outside the gene matches. The CDR3 sequence is CASSHSAGTGNEKLFF. Here the CDR3 DNA reads TGTGCCAGCAGCCACAGTGCCGGGACAGGGAATGAAAAACTGTTTTTT.

The chain links TRBV20-1 to TRBJ2-1; no clear D. Per the germline V gene, CDR1 is DFQATT and CDR2 is SNEGSKA (reference sequence). The V end lost 3 bases, the J end lost 0 bases, and 9 bases lay between the germline ends. This CDR3 has 14 amino acids. The CDR3: CSASHHSSYNEQFF. The CDR3, as DNA: TGCAGTGCTAGTCACCACAGCTCCTACAATGAGCAGTTCTTC.

The V and J genes are TRBV7-9 and TRBJ2-1, with TRBD2 identical over 11 bases. Germline V gives CDR1 SEHNR, CDR2 FQNEAQ (reference sequence). The CDR3 consists of 17 residues. V shed 3 bases and J 7 bases; nucleotides not matched to a gene: 11. The CDR3 loop is CASSFQLTSGSLNEQFF. The CDR3 region has the DNA TGTGCCAGCAGCTTCCAACTTACTAGCGGGAGCCTTAATGAGCAGTTCTTC.

This chain connects TRBV30 to TRBJ1-1, with TRBD1 matching over 7 bases. This CDR3 has 14 amino acids. V shed 2 bases, J shed 2 bases, and the junction held 5 bases outside the gene matches. CDR1 is GTSNPN, CDR2 SVGIG, per germline (reference sequence). CDR3 DNA sequence: TGTGCCTGGAGTAGGGACAGTCGTAACACTGAAGCTTTCTTT. It yields the protein CAWSRDSRNTEAFF.

The CDR3, as DNA: TGCGCCAGCAGCTTGTCAGGGATTGCAACTAATGAAAAACTGTTTTTT. This gives the protein CASSLSGIATNEKLFF. The rearrangement links TRBV5-1 to TRBJ1-4, with a weak D call TRBD1 (5 bases). CDR1 SGHRS and CDR2 YFSETQ come from the germline V gene. The CDR3 spans 16 residues. V lost 1 base and J lost 0, with 10 bases in between.

The gene calls are TRBV30 and TRBJ1-5; no clear D. The V gene's germline CDR1 is GTSNPN and CDR2 SVGIG (reference sequence). V lost 1 base to trimming and J lost 0 bases, with 7 bases between them. The CDR3 is made up of 14 amino acids. This CDR3 reads CAWSGLNSNQPQHF. The CDR3 bases are TGTGCCTGGAGTGGACTTAATAGCAATCAGCCCCAGCATTTT.

CDR3: CASSLYAGGYSSGANVLTF. CDR3 DNA sequence: TGTGCCAGCAGCTTATACGCAGGGGGCTATAGTTCGGGGGCCAACGTCCTGACTTTC. The chain combines TRBV7-9 with TRBJ2-6; 8 nucleotides match TRBD1. The germline V gene has CDR1 SEHNR and CDR2 FQNEAQ (reference sequence). The CDR3 has 19 residues. The V and J ends lost 2 bases and 4 bases, in that order; junction bases with no gene match: 13.

This sequence joins TRBV5-5 and TRBJ2-7, with TRBD1 identical over 10 bases. Germline V gives CDR1 SGHKS, CDR2 YYEKEE (reference sequence). The V and J ends lost 4 bases and 4 bases, in that order; junction bases with no gene match: 5. This CDR3 is built from 14 residues. The CDR3 protein is CASSIDRGRYEQYF. The CDR3 DNA reads as TGTGCCAGCAGCATCGACAGGGGGCGTTACGAGCAGTACTTC.

This clone was recorded once. The chain combines TRBV4-1 with TRBJ2-7; D is perhaps TRBD2 (7 bases). Germline loops: CDR1 MGHRA, CDR2 YSYEKL. The CDR3 is 17 amino acids. Trimming took off 1 base at V and 1 base at J, with 17 bases between the two ends. The CDR3 DNA is TGCGCCAGCAGCCAAGTGGGGGCGGGAGAGGCATCCTACGAGCAGTACTTC. Translating it yields CASSQVGAGEASYEQYF.

The count of this clone is one. V usage is TRBV28 and J usage is TRBJ1-5; D uncertain. This CDR3 has 15 amino acids. Germline V gene lookup returns CDR1 MDHEN and CDR2 SYDVKM. The ends were cut back, 6 bases at V and 2 bases at J, with 14 bases in the middle. CDR3 loop: CASRGASARNQPQHF. CDR3 DNA sequence: TGTGCCAGCAGAGGAGCTAGCGCCCGCAATCAGCCCCAGCATTTT. Full variable domain (missing parts from reference TRBV28 and TRBJ1-5): DVKVTQSSRYLVKRTGEKVFLECVQDMDHENMFWYRQDPGLGLRLIYFSYDVKMKEKGDIPEGYSVSREKKERFSLILESASTNQTSMYLCASRGASARNQPQHFGDGTRLSIL.

The V call is TRBV5-1, the J call TRBJ1-2; D is uncertain. V was clipped by 4 bases and J by 2 bases, with 18 bases between them. CDR3 length: 16 residues. Germline CDR1 SGHRS, CDR2 YFSETQ. The chain's CDR3 is CASSPYPSSRNYGYTF. The DNA for the CDR3 is TGCGCCAGCAGCCCCTATCCGTCCTCTCGAAACTATGGCTACACCTTC.

V usage is TRBV18 and J usage is TRBJ1-5, with 8 bases aligning to TRBD1. Germline CDR1 reads KGHSH; CDR2 reads LQKENI. Unmatched junction bases numbered 6, after V lost 6 bases and J lost 5 bases. The CDR3 has 14 residues. The DNA of the CDR3 is TGTGCCAGCTCTTATGGACAGGGTGATCAGCCCCAGCATTTT. Protein: CASSYGQGDQPQHF.